This T cell receptor beta chain comes out of a study of T cell changes during pregnancy in multiple sclerosis. Trimming took 1 base from V and 3 from J, leaving 9 bases between them. Germline CDR1 SGHTA, CDR2 FQGNSA. This CDR3 spans 15 amino acids. Using immunoSEQ multiplex PCR, the repertoire was profiled, and TCRdb retains in-frame clones only, with some absent. There are roughly 38,000 clones in the sample; around 90% occur only once, and approximately 2% lies in the top ten. J is TRBJ1-4 and V is TRBV7-2; TRBD1 might be the D (5 bases). The clonotype was recovered from a female donor in good health, enrolled as a control in a pregnancy study. The specimen was CD4+ T cells from peripheral blood mononuclear cells, collected after pregnancy. The CDR3 sequence: CASSLGGGANEKLFF. CDR3 coding DNA: TGTGCCAGCAGCTTAGGCGGGGGAGCTAATGAAAAACTGTTTTTT.